The rows below give T cell receptor beta chains drawn from one sample of a study of CD8 T cells in Susac syndrome. TCRdb reprocessed the immunoSEQ multiplex PCR reads via MiXCR and lists one record per CDR3 protein. The sample includes 250,000 to 300,000 distinct CDR3 sequences, around 85% seen only once; the top ten take 0.21%. The sample was CD8+ T cells from PBMCs. The source of these receptors is a human donor with multiple sclerosis. Both conserved end residues are part of each CDR3. Each record gives: clone size, D gene, V gene, J gene, CDR3 protein, CDR3 DNA. The D gene is left open where the match is weak. Some rows mark clone size as missing; the rest say once, few, many or name a class of expanded clone.

clone_size: .
d_call: .
v_call: TRBV4-1
j_call: TRBJ1-1
cdr3_aa: CASSPIGRGTEAFF
cdr3_nt: TGCGCCAGCAGCCCCATTGGGAGGGGGACTGAAGCTTTCTTT

clone_size: once
d_call: .
v_call: TRBV6-2/TRBV6-3
j_call: TRBJ2-2
cdr3_aa: CATQAGELFF
cdr3_nt: TGTGCCACTCAGGCCGGGGAGCTGTTTTTT

clone_size: .
d_call: TRBD1
v_call: TRBV13
j_call: TRBJ2-7
cdr3_aa: CASSPQGARNEQYF
cdr3_nt: TGTGCCAGCAGCCCACAGGGGGCGAGGAACGAGCAGTACTTC

clone_size: .
d_call: TRBD2
v_call: TRBV9
j_call: TRBJ2-1
cdr3_aa: CASSPRGTKAYNEQFF
cdr3_nt: TGTGCCAGCAGCCCCCGGGGGACTAAAGCGTACAATGAGCAGTTCTTC

clone_size: .
d_call: .
v_call: TRBV9
j_call: TRBJ1-3
cdr3_aa: CASSVGWVSGNTIYF
cdr3_nt: TGTGCCAGCAGCGTAGGGTGGGTCTCTGGAAACACCATATATTTT

clone_size: .
d_call: .
v_call: TRBV2
j_call: TRBJ1-5
cdr3_aa: CASAHGTARDQPQHF
cdr3_nt: TGTGCCAGCGCCCACGGGACGGCAAGGGATCAGCCCCAGCATTTT

clone_size: .
d_call: .
v_call: TRBV28
j_call: TRBJ2-7
cdr3_aa: CASSWTARVGEQYF
cdr3_nt: TGTGCCAGCAGTTGGACAGCTAGGGTAGGCGAGCAGTACTTC

clone_size: .
d_call: TRBD1
v_call: TRBV30
j_call: TRBJ1-5
cdr3_aa: CAWAKDRVGQPQHF
cdr3_nt: TGTGCCTGGGCTAAGGACAGGGTGGGACAGCCCCAGCATTTT

clone_size: .
d_call: .
v_call: TRBV27
j_call: TRBJ1-5
cdr3_aa: CASSLSGGGGQPQHF
cdr3_nt: TGTGCCAGCAGTCTCTCCGGGGGTGGGGGTCAGCCCCAGCATTTT

clone_size: few
d_call: .
v_call: TRBV7-9
j_call: TRBJ1-5
cdr3_aa: CASSGIGSQHF
cdr3_nt: TGTGCCAGCAGCGGGATCGGGAGCCAGCATTTT

clone_size: .
d_call: TRBD2
v_call: TRBV27
j_call: TRBJ2-1
cdr3_aa: CASSFPRAGGRNEQFF
cdr3_nt: TGTGCCAGCAGTTTCCCCCGAGCGGGAGGTAGGAATGAGCAGTTCTTC

clone_size: .
d_call: TRBD1
v_call: TRBV7-6
j_call: TRBJ2-7
cdr3_aa: CASSTRQGVEEQYF
cdr3_nt: TGTGCCAGCAGCACTCGACAGGGGGTAGAAGAGCAGTACTTC

clone_size: .
d_call: .
v_call: TRBV7-8
j_call: TRBJ1-3
cdr3_aa: CASSLAPSGNTIYF
cdr3_nt: TGTGCCAGCAGCTTAGCGCCCTCTGGAAACACCATATATTTT

clone_size: .
d_call: .
v_call: TRBV28
j_call: TRBJ1-1
cdr3_aa: CASSLDLSGTEAFF
cdr3_nt: TGTGCCAGCAGTTTGGATCTGTCGGGCACTGAAGCTTTCTTT

clone_size: .
d_call: .
v_call: TRBV28
j_call: TRBJ2-7
cdr3_aa: CASSSPNSQFPYEQYF
cdr3_nt: TGTGCCAGCAGTTCTCCAAATAGTCAGTTCCCCTACGAGCAGTACTTC

clone_size: .
d_call: .
v_call: TRBV5-6
j_call: TRBJ2-1
cdr3_aa: CASSSTTHGGNEQFF
cdr3_nt: TGTGCCAGCAGCTCGACTACTCACGGGGGAAATGAGCAGTTCTTC

clone_size: .
d_call: .
v_call: TRBV28
j_call: TRBJ2-3
cdr3_aa: CASSTRLWGAVTDTQYF
cdr3_nt: TGTGCCAGCAGTACCCGATTGTGGGGGGCGGTCACAGATACGCAGTATTTT

clone_size: few
d_call: .
v_call: TRBV7-9
j_call: TRBJ2-7
cdr3_aa: CASSSVYEQYF
cdr3_nt: TGTGCCAGCAGCTCAGTCTACGAGCAGTACTTC

clone_size: .
d_call: TRBD2
v_call: TRBV27
j_call: TRBJ2-7
cdr3_aa: CASSLSFSGERTYEQYF
cdr3_nt: TGTGCCAGCAGTTTATCTTTTAGCGGGGAGAGGACCTACGAGCAGTACTTC

clone_size: .
d_call: .
v_call: TRBV10-3
j_call: TRBJ1-1
cdr3_aa: CAISESADTEAFF
cdr3_nt: TGTGCCATCAGTGAGTCAGCAGACACTGAAGCTTTCTTT

clone_size: .
d_call: .
v_call: TRBV7-9
j_call: TRBJ2-1
cdr3_aa: CVGVLHYNEQFF
cdr3_nt: TGTGTCGGCGTTCTCCACTACAATGAGCAGTTCTTC

clone_size: .
d_call: .
v_call: TRBV7-2
j_call: TRBJ2-5
cdr3_aa: CASSPGPRTIQETQYF
cdr3_nt: TGTGCCAGCAGCCCGGGCCCCCGAACGATTCAAGAGACCCAGTACTTC

clone_size: .
d_call: .
v_call: TRBV24-1
j_call: TRBJ2-7
cdr3_aa: CATSDAGTAGEQYF
cdr3_nt: TGTGCCACCAGTGATGCCGGGACAGCGGGCGAGCAGTACTTC

clone_size: .
d_call: TRBD1
v_call: TRBV2
j_call: TRBJ2-3
cdr3_aa: CASSEGTGGRKQYF
cdr3_nt: TGTGCCAGCAGTGAAGGGACAGGGGGTCGTAAGCAGTATTTT

clone_size: .
d_call: .
v_call: TRBV27
j_call: TRBJ2-7
cdr3_aa: CASAFGSLYEQYF
cdr3_nt: TGTGCCAGCGCCTTTGGGTCACTCTACGAGCAGTACTTC

clone_size: .
d_call: TRBD1
v_call: TRBV4-2
j_call: TRBJ2-7
cdr3_aa: CASSRQGPGDEQYF
cdr3_nt: TGTGCCAGCAGTAGACAGGGGCCGGGGGACGAGCAGTACTTC

clone_size: .
d_call: .
v_call: TRBV6-1
j_call: TRBJ2-3
cdr3_aa: CASPNPRDHSTDTQYF
cdr3_nt: TGTGCCAGCCCTAATCCTCGGGACCACAGCACAGATACGCAGTATTTT

clone_size: .
d_call: .
v_call: TRBV10-3
j_call: TRBJ2-7
cdr3_aa: CAISYRQDYEQYF
cdr3_nt: TGTGCCATCAGTTACAGACAAGACTACGAGCAGTACTTC

clone_size: .
d_call: TRBD2
v_call: TRBV19
j_call: TRBJ2-4
cdr3_aa: CASRAASGGLAKNIQYF
cdr3_nt: TGTGCCAGTAGAGCGGCTAGCGGAGGCTTAGCCAAAAACATTCAGTACTTC

clone_size: once
d_call: .
v_call: TRBV15
j_call: TRBJ1-2
cdr3_aa: CATSRDSSGGGYTF
cdr3_nt: TGTGCCACCAGCAGAGATTCTTCGGGGGGTGGCTACACCTTC

clone_size: .
d_call: .
v_call: TRBV6-1
j_call: TRBJ1-2
cdr3_aa: CASSTRYLNYGYTF
cdr3_nt: TGTGCCAGCAGTACAAGATACCTTAACTATGGCTACACCTTC

clone_size: .
d_call: TRBD2
v_call: TRBV24-1
j_call: TRBJ2-1
cdr3_aa: CATSDGGLAGILFF
cdr3_nt: TGTGCCACCAGTGACGGAGGACTAGCGGGTATACTGTTCTTC

clone_size: .
d_call: TRBD2
v_call: TRBV4-3
j_call: TRBJ2-3
cdr3_aa: CASSQDRTSGITDTQYF
cdr3_nt: TGCGCCAGCAGCCAAGATAGGACTAGCGGGATCACAGATACGCAGTATTTT

clone_size: .
d_call: TRBD1
v_call: TRBV9
j_call: TRBJ2-7
cdr3_aa: CASSVGTATYEQYF
cdr3_nt: TGTGCCAGCAGCGTCGGGACAGCTACCTACGAGCAGTACTTC

clone_size: .
d_call: .
v_call: TRBV20-1
j_call: TRBJ2-4
cdr3_aa: CSARPLGGSFDIQYF
cdr3_nt: TGCAGTGCTAGGCCCCTTGGGGGTAGCTTCGACATTCAGTACTTC

clone_size: .
d_call: TRBD2
v_call: TRBV27
j_call: TRBJ2-3
cdr3_aa: CASRGLAGLVGNTDTQYF
cdr3_nt: TGTGCCAGCAGGGGACTAGCGGGCCTGGTGGGGAACACAGATACGCAGTATTTT

clone_size: .
d_call: .
v_call: TRBV4-3
j_call: TRBJ2-1
cdr3_aa: CASSQETSLNEQFF
cdr3_nt: TGCGCCAGCAGCCAGGAGACGAGCCTCAATGAGCAGTTCTTC

clone_size: .
d_call: .
v_call: TRBV4-2
j_call: TRBJ2-2
cdr3_aa: CASSQLGGNTGELFF
cdr3_nt: TGTGCCAGCAGCCAATTGGGGGGGAACACCGGGGAGCTGTTTTTT

clone_size: once
d_call: .
v_call: TRBV7-9
j_call: TRBJ2-7
cdr3_aa: CASSLVPPYEQYF
cdr3_nt: TGTGCCAGCAGCTTAGTACCCCCCTACGAGCAGTACTTC

clone_size: once
d_call: TRBD1
v_call: TRBV7-9
j_call: TRBJ2-7
cdr3_aa: CASSFRDRGIITGEQYF
cdr3_nt: TGTGCCAGCAGCTTTAGGGACAGGGGAATCATTACCGGCGAGCAGTACTTC

clone_size: .
d_call: TRBD2
v_call: TRBV30
j_call: TRBJ2-7
cdr3_aa: CAWSLTGGGYEQYF
cdr3_nt: TGTGCCTGGAGTCTCACGGGAGGGGGCTACGAGCAGTACTTC

clone_size: .
d_call: .
v_call: TRBV4-3
j_call: TRBJ2-1
cdr3_aa: CASSQDLNRADEQFF
cdr3_nt: TGCGCCAGCAGCCAAGACTTGAACAGGGCCGATGAGCAGTTCTTC